This is a list of T cell receptor beta chains from one sample in a study of blood T cells in healthy people across ages. TCRdb reanalysed the 5' RACE reads using MiXCR and keeps one entry per CDR3 protein. Here the sample spans 700,000 or so distinct CDR3 sequences, 40% to 50% being singletons. Sequencing used blood. These receptors originate from a man older than 75 in good health. Both conserved end residues are part of each CDR3. The D gene is left open where the match is weak. Only some rows state a clone size, as once, few, many or a class for expanded clones.

D	V	J	size	CDR3	DNA
TRBD2	TRBV28	TRBJ2-1	-	CASSQGGTKQDEQFF	TGTGCCAGCAGTCAAGGTGGGACTAAGCAGGATGAGCAGTTCTTC
TRBD1	TRBV3-1	TRBJ2-5	-	CTSSQDRGYRTQYF	TGTACCAGCAGCCAAGACAGGGGGTATAGGACCCAGTACTTC
-	TRBV6-4	TRBJ2-3	few	CASSVSRTTDTQYF	TGTGCCAGCAGTGTCAGCAGAACCACAGATACGCAGTATTTT
TRBD1	TRBV6-2/TRBV6-3	TRBJ2-5	-	CASSLHRTGGTQYF	TGTGCCAGCAGCCTTCATCGGACAGGTGGGACCCAGTACTTC
TRBD1	TRBV7-6	TRBJ2-7	-	CASIRNTGGEQYF	TGTGCCAGCATCCGAAATACAGGGGGCGAGCAGTACTTC
-	TRBV7-9	TRBJ2-5	-	CASRIFEGPETQYF	TGTGCCAGCAGGATTTTTGAGGGGCCAGAGACCCAGTACTTC
TRBD2	TRBV20-1	TRBJ2-1	-	CSASLAGGPYNEQFF	TGCAGTGCTTCCTTAGCGGGGGGGCCCTACAATGAGCAGTTCTTC
TRBD1	TRBV20-1	TRBJ1-4	-	CSAPGQGTNEKLFF	TGCAGTGCTCCGGGACAGGGGACTAATGAAAAACTGTTTTTT
-	TRBV20-1	TRBJ2-5	many	CSARQGPLETQYF	TGCAGTGCTAGGCAGGGACCTCTAGAGACCCAGTACTTC
-	TRBV7-2	TRBJ2-5	few	CASTPGTRGETQYF	TGTGCCAGCACCCCCGGGACACGGGGGGAGACCCAGTACTTC
TRBD1	TRBV3-1	TRBJ1-5	-	CASSRTGYSNQPQHF	TGTGCCAGCAGTCGGACAGGGTATAGCAATCAGCCCCAGCATTTT
-	TRBV6-5	TRBJ2-5	-	CASRTQVLETRYF	TGTGCCAGCAGAACACAGGTGTTAGAGACCCGGTACTTC
-	TRBV15	TRBJ2-7	-	CATSREIGQSYEQYF	TGTGCCACCAGCAGAGAAATAGGACAGTCCTACGAGCAGTACTTC
TRBD1	TRBV20-1	TRBJ2-3	-	CSATVKGATDTQYF	TGCAGTGCCACAGTAAAGGGGGCCACAGATACGCAGTATTTT
-	TRBV6-5	TRBJ1-5	many	CASSFTPHQPQHF	TGTGCCAGCAGTTTCACCCCCCATCAGCCCCAGCATTTT
-	TRBV12-3/TRBV12-4	TRBJ1-1	-	CASTIEGGIGTEAFF	TGTGCCAGCACCATCGAGGGAGGGATAGGCACTGAAGCTTTCTTT
-	TRBV5-1	TRBJ2-5	many	CASSLGPRETQYF	TGTGCCAGCAGCTTGGGACCCCGGGAGACCCAGTACTTC
-	TRBV12-3/TRBV12-4	TRBJ1-5	-	CASTYDSSNQPQHF	TGTGCCAGCACCTATGACAGTAGCAATCAGCCCCAGCATTTT
TRBD1	TRBV6-2/TRBV6-3	TRBJ1-4	-	CASGGQVATNEKLFF	TGTGCCAGCGGTGGACAGGTCGCAACTAATGAAAAACTGTTTTTT
TRBD1	TRBV15	TRBJ2-7	-	CAASRDGVGTGLANGRYEQYF	TGTGCCGCCAGCAGAGACGGGGTCGGGACAGGTCTAGCCAACGGACGTTACGAGCAGTACTTC
-	TRBV9	TRBJ2-6	-	CASSVGQRADSSGANVLTF	TGTGCCAGCAGCGTCGGGCAGCGAGCTGACAGCTCTGGGGCCAACGTCCTGACTTTC
-	TRBV20-1	TRBJ2-1	few	CSAGVAPTYNEQFF	TGCAGTGCCGGGGTGGCACCAACCTACAATGAGCAGTTCTTC
TRBD2	TRBV7-8	TRBJ2-3	once	CASSLLAGGQTTDTQYF	TGTGCCAGCAGCTTACTAGCGGGAGGCCAAACCACAGATACGCAGTATTTT
TRBD1	TRBV9	TRBJ2-5	-	CASSARTGEQETQYF	TGTGCCAGCAGCGCCCGGACAGGGGAACAAGAGACCCAGTACTTC
-	TRBV3-1	TRBJ2-7	few	CASTLTRGAYEQYF	TGTGCCAGCACCCTTACCAGGGGTGCCTACGAGCAGTACTTC
TRBD1	TRBV5-8	TRBJ2-5	few	CASSLGNRGEETQYF	TGTGCCAGCAGCTTGGGAAACAGGGGAGAGGAGACCCAGTACTTC
TRBD2	TRBV7-9	TRBJ2-7	-	CASSPLGGGIEQYF	TGTGCCAGCAGCCCTCTCGGGGGAGGGATCGAGCAGTACTTC
-	TRBV6-2/TRBV6-3	TRBJ1-5	-	CARLTGKSNQPQHF	TGTGCCAGATTAACAGGTAAAAGCAATCAGCCCCAGCATTTT
TRBD1	TRBV7-2	TRBJ2-7	-	CASSLTGTVSNEQYF	TGTGCCAGCAGCTTAACCGGGACAGTTTCCAACGAGCAGTACTTC
TRBD1	TRBV7-8	TRBJ2-7	-	CASSLDRGPLNEQYF	TGTGCCAGCAGCTTAGACAGGGGCCCATTGAACGAGCAGTACTTC
-	TRBV24-1	TRBJ2-7	-	CATGNKRDPSGGYERYF	TGTGCCACCGGTAATAAGCGGGACCCCTCCGGGGGCTACGAGCGGTACTTC
-	TRBV7-6	TRBJ1-4	few	CASSLSLGNEKLFF	TGTGCCAGCAGCTTATCGTTGGGTAATGAAAAACTGTTTTTT
-	TRBV10-2	TRBJ1-1	few	CASSEPRTEAFF	TGCGCCAGCAGTGAGCCCCGAACTGAAGCTTTCTTT
TRBD2	TRBV29-1	TRBJ2-2	once	CSVVGTGLQGGLAGVRTGELFF	TGCAGCGTTGTAGGGACAGGTCTCCAGGGGGGACTAGCGGGAGTGCGAACCGGGGAGCTGTTTTTT
-	TRBV13	TRBJ2-3	-	CASSLEGGNTDTQYF	TGTGCCAGCAGCTTAGAGGGCGGGAATACAGATACGCAGTATTTT
TRBD1	TRBV7-2	TRBJ1-2	few	CASSLRVQGGGYTF	TGTGCCAGCAGCTTAAGGGTGCAGGGGGGGGGCTACACCTTC
-	TRBV20-1	TRBJ2-2	once	CSARDPKLSGTGELFF	TGCAGTGCGCGTGACCCCAAGCTTAGCGGCACCGGGGAGCTGTTTTTT
TRBD1	TRBV20-1	TRBJ2-1	-	CSARAPGQGPHEQFF	TGCAGTGCTAGGGCACCGGGACAGGGTCCCCATGAGCAGTTCTTC
TRBD1	TRBV4-3	TRBJ1-5	many	CASSQETGGNQPQHF	TGCGCCAGCAGCCAAGAAACAGGGGGTAATCAGCCCCAGCATTTT
-	TRBV10-1	TRBJ2-2	-	CASSDHGTATGELFF	TGCGCCAGCAGTGACCACGGGACGGCCACCGGGGAGCTGTTTTTT
-	TRBV29-1	TRBJ1-6	-	CSVNRGEDSPLHF	TGCAGCGTGAACAGAGGGGAAGATTCACCCCTCCACTTT
TRBD2	TRBV5-1	TRBJ2-3	few	CASSLFGRASTDTQYF	TGCGCCAGCAGCTTGTTCGGGAGGGCCTCAACAGATACGCAGTATTTT
TRBD1	TRBV2	TRBJ1-6	-	CASRRQGANSPLHF	TGTGCCAGCAGACGACAGGGGGCCAATTCACCCCTCCACTTT
TRBD2	TRBV20-1	TRBJ2-7	-	CSASCAGAYEQYF	TGCAGTGCTAGCTGCGCGGGAGCCTACGAGCAGTACTTC
-	TRBV5-1	TRBJ2-5	-	CASMKTFGQETQYF	TGCGCCAGCATGAAAACTTTTGGACAAGAGACCCAGTACTTC
-	TRBV6-2/TRBV6-3	TRBJ1-1	-	CASSFLSTNTEAFF	TGTGCCAGCAGTTTCCTTTCCACAAACACTGAAGCTTTCTTT
-	TRBV14	TRBJ2-5	-	CASSRWGRGETQYF	TGTGCCAGCAGCCGATGGGGGCGCGGAGAGACCCAGTACTTC
-	TRBV6-5	TRBJ2-1	few	CASSYSPAQGKYNEQFF	TGTGCCAGCAGTTACTCTCCAGCGCAGGGGAAGTACAATGAGCAGTTCTTC
-	TRBV7-2	TRBJ2-7	-	CASSLVWTSIEQYF	TGTGCCAGCAGCTTAGTGTGGACCTCTATCGAGCAGTACTTC
-	TRBV6-1	TRBJ2-7	few	CASSKQEAGSYEQYF	TGTGCCAGCAGTAAACAGGAGGCGGGCTCCTACGAGCAGTACTTC
TRBD2	TRBV4-3	TRBJ2-3	few	CASSQDAGLLAGDPDTQYF	TGCGCCAGCAGCCAAGATGCAGGATTGTTAGCGGGGGACCCAGATACGCAGTATTTT
-	TRBV28	TRBJ2-1	few	CASSVGGGYEQFF	TGTGCCAGCAGTGTTGGAGGGGGCTATGAGCAGTTCTTC
-	TRBV28	TRBJ2-5	-	CASSHKGGTVPEGTQYF	TGTGCCAGCAGCCACAAAGGGGGTACAGTTCCTGAAGGGACCCAGTACTTC
-	TRBV5-1	TRBJ2-3	few	CASSGNRQGTDTQYF	TGCGCCAGCAGCGGAAATCGACAGGGCACAGATACGCAGTATTTT
-	TRBV7-2	TRBJ2-1	-	CASSLMEQFF	TGTGCCAGCAGCTTGATGGAGCAGTTCTTC
TRBD1	TRBV27	TRBJ2-4	-	CASSPDRGRVGIQYF	TGTGCCAGCAGTCCTGACAGGGGGCGAGTTGGCATTCAGTACTTC
-	TRBV29-1	TRBJ2-1	few	CSVEDPGSEQFF	TGCAGCGTTGAAGATCCGGGAAGTGAGCAGTTCTTC
-	TRBV4-1	TRBJ2-5	many	CASSQGRGGETQYF	TGCGCCAGCAGCCAAGGCCGGGGAGGCGAGACCCAGTACTTC